The rows below give T cell receptor beta chains drawn from one sample of a study of CD8+CD57+ T cells in acquired aplastic anemia. TCRdb reprocessed the reads via MiXCR and lists one record per CDR3 protein. This table holds roughly 130,000 distinct CDR3 sequences, about 48% found once. Sequenced input: sorted CD4+, CD8+, or CD8+CD57+ T cells (not recorded which) from PBMCs. The receptors stem from a human donor in good health, serving as a control. CDR3s include the opening cysteine and the closing phenylalanine or tryptophan. A D gene is named only where the DNA matches it firmly. Some rows mark clone size as missing; the rest say once, few, many or name a class of expanded clone.

clone size: -
V gene: TRBV15
D gene: -
J gene: TRBJ1-5
CDR3 DNA: TGTGCCACCAGCAGAGATCAAGGTGCCAGCAGCTCCTCGCGGAATCAGCCCCAGCATTTT
CDR3 protein: CATSRDQGASSSSRNQPQHF

clone size: -
V gene: TRBV19
D gene: TRBD1
J gene: TRBJ1-5
CDR3 DNA: TGTGCCAGTAGTATGACAGGGGCTTTCAATCAGCCCCAGCATTTT
CDR3 protein: CASSMTGAFNQPQHF

clone size: -
V gene: TRBV2
D gene: -
J gene: TRBJ2-7
CDR3 DNA: TGTGCCAGCAGTGAGATAGGGGGGGGCCGGGACGAGCAGTACTTC
CDR3 protein: CASSEIGGGRDEQYF

clone size: -
V gene: TRBV10-3
D gene: TRBD1
J gene: TRBJ2-3
CDR3 DNA: TGTGCCATCAGTGAGGGGGCAGGGGGAGATACGCAGTATTTT
CDR3 protein: CAISEGAGGDTQYF

clone size: -
V gene: TRBV6-1
D gene: TRBD1
J gene: TRBJ2-7
CDR3 DNA: TGTGCCAGCAGTCGACAGGGGGCACGTACCTACGAGCAGTACTTC
CDR3 protein: CASSRQGARTYEQYF

clone size: many
V gene: TRBV2
D gene: -
J gene: TRBJ1-2
CDR3 DNA: TGTGCCAGCAGCCCAACAGAAAATGGCTACACCTTC
CDR3 protein: CASSPTENGYTF

clone size: -
V gene: TRBV19
D gene: -
J gene: TRBJ2-3
CDR3 DNA: TGTGCCAGTAGTATTACTATTAGCACAGATACGCAGTATTTT
CDR3 protein: CASSITISTDTQYF

clone size: -
V gene: TRBV15
D gene: -
J gene: TRBJ2-7
CDR3 DNA: TGTGCCACCAGCAGAGGGCAGGTCTCCTACGAGCAGTACTTC
CDR3 protein: CATSRGQVSYEQYF

clone size: -
V gene: TRBV24-1
D gene: -
J gene: TRBJ2-7
CDR3 DNA: TGTGCCACCAGTGATAGCAGGGGCGGATACGAGCAGTACTTC
CDR3 protein: CATSDSRGGYEQYF

clone size: -
V gene: TRBV2
D gene: TRBD1
J gene: TRBJ1-2
CDR3 DNA: TGTGCCAGCAGACTACAGGGGGCGAACTATGGCTACACCTTC
CDR3 protein: CASRLQGANYGYTF

clone size: -
V gene: TRBV15
D gene: TRBD2
J gene: TRBJ2-7
CDR3 DNA: TGTGCCACCAGCGGTCCCCTAGCGGGGGGGCCCTACGAGCAGTACTTC
CDR3 protein: CATSGPLAGGPYEQYF

clone size: once
V gene: TRBV7-9
D gene: -
J gene: TRBJ2-7
CDR3 DNA: TGTGCCAGCAGCTTAATCCACAGATCCTACGAGCAGTACTTC
CDR3 protein: CASSLIHRSYEQYF

clone size: once
V gene: TRBV15
D gene: -
J gene: TRBJ2-7
CDR3 DNA: TGTGCCACCAGCAGATCACAGGGATACCACGAGCAGTACTTC
CDR3 protein: CATSRSQGYHEQYF

clone size: -
V gene: TRBV5-8
D gene: TRBD1
J gene: TRBJ1-2
CDR3 DNA: TGTGCCAGCAGCTTGGCCAAGACAGGGACCTATGGCTACACCTTC
CDR3 protein: CASSLAKTGTYGYTF

clone size: many
V gene: TRBV6-2/TRBV6-3
D gene: -
J gene: TRBJ2-1
CDR3 DNA: TGTGCCAGCAGTTTGGACTTGATTGAGCAGTTCTTC
CDR3 protein: CASSLDLIEQFF

clone size: few
V gene: TRBV6-1
D gene: TRBD1
J gene: TRBJ2-2
CDR3 DNA: TGTGCCAGCAGTAGAGACAGGGCCAACACCGGGGAGCTGTTTTTT
CDR3 protein: CASSRDRANTGELFF

clone size: -
V gene: TRBV29-1
D gene: -
J gene: TRBJ2-1
CDR3 DNA: TGCAGCGTTGACGATGAGCAGTTCTTC
CDR3 protein: CSVDDEQFF

clone size: -
V gene: TRBV20-1
D gene: TRBD1
J gene: TRBJ1-2
CDR3 DNA: TGCAGTGCTAGAGATCGGGACAGTAACTATGGCTACACCTTC
CDR3 protein: CSARDRDSNYGYTF

clone size: many
V gene: TRBV7-2
D gene: TRBD1
J gene: TRBJ2-7
CDR3 DNA: TGTGCCAGCAGCTTAAACCAGGGGGCCTACGAGCAGTACTTC
CDR3 protein: CASSLNQGAYEQYF

clone size: many
V gene: TRBV14
D gene: -
J gene: TRBJ2-1
CDR3 DNA: TGTGCCAGCAGCCCGACATGGCGCGAGGCCTACAATGAGCAGTTCTTC
CDR3 protein: CASSPTWREAYNEQFF

clone size: many
V gene: TRBV12-3/TRBV12-4
D gene: -
J gene: TRBJ1-1
CDR3 DNA: TGTGCCAGCAAATCCGATGTTTATTGGGATATGAACACTGAAGCTTTCTTT
CDR3 protein: CASKSDVYWDMNTEAFF

clone size: many
V gene: TRBV6-1
D gene: -
J gene: TRBJ2-5
CDR3 DNA: TGTGCCAGCACATTGGAGGGGAGGGAGACCCAGTACTTC
CDR3 protein: CASTLEGRETQYF

clone size: many
V gene: TRBV28
D gene: -
J gene: TRBJ1-6
CDR3 DNA: TGTGCCAGCAGCACCCGCCGGGGCGCGGGTGGGTCACCCCTCCACTTT
CDR3 protein: CASSTRRGAGGSPLHF

clone size: many
V gene: TRBV29-1
D gene: -
J gene: TRBJ1-5
CDR3 DNA: TGCAGCGTGGGAGCTGGCGATCAGCCCCAGCATTTT
CDR3 protein: CSVGAGDQPQHF

clone size: -
V gene: TRBV19
D gene: -
J gene: TRBJ1-2
CDR3 DNA: TGTGCCAGTAGTATAGACAGGAACGGCGGCTACACCTTC
CDR3 protein: CASSIDRNGGYTF

clone size: -
V gene: TRBV20-1
D gene: -
J gene: TRBJ2-5
CDR3 DNA: TGCAGTGCTAGAGAACGAGAGGGCATCTGCCAAGAGACCCAGTACTTC
CDR3 protein: CSAREREGICQETQYF

clone size: once
V gene: TRBV4-1
D gene: -
J gene: TRBJ1-2
CDR3 DNA: TGCGCCAGCAGCCTCAACAGGGACGGTGGCTACACCTTC
CDR3 protein: CASSLNRDGGYTF